This TCR beta chain appears in the sequencing data of a study of blood T cell repertoires in COVID-19. In the study overall: The origin of the acute and convalescent COVID-19 samples was the United States, Italy and Spain. Sources were T cells, B-cell-depleted T cells, or PBMCs; the material itself was cDNA or gDNA.

In the authors' methods: Amplification with reference gene primers provided the estimates of nucleated cell counts. Produced via immunoSEQ multiplex PCR; TCRdb's table is partial and in-frame only. V and J calls and clone size come straight from that table; D and trimming were deduced from the DNA. This sample has approximately 96,000 clones, with about 88% found just once. This CDR3 contains 18 residues. Per the germline V gene, CDR1 is MNHEY and CDR2 is SMNVEV (reference sequence). V was clipped by 2 bases and J by 6 bases; unmatched bases: 14. The sequence was obtained from a woman at least 80 years old with acute or convalescent COVID-19. The gene calls are TRBV27 and TRBJ1-5; 9 bases are a match to TRBD1. The specimen was peripheral blood. CDR3: CASSLPSTGGFYSQPQHF. The CDR3 DNA reads TGTGCCAGCAGTTTACCCTCAACAGGGGGCTTTTATAGTCAGCCCCAGCATTTT.